Presented here are 22 T cell receptor beta chains from one specimen sequenced in a study of blood T cells in healthy people across ages. Using a J-beta primer mix together with a sample-barcoded 5' primer, a second PCR was run for roughly 7 to 11 cycles. One entry per CDR3 protein, called by TCRdb with MiXCR from the 5' RACE reads. Of hundreds of thousands of distinct CDR3 sequences listed, around three fifths were seen once; the top ten hold around 24%. The sequenced sample was blood. Receptors originate from a middle-aged man in good health.

This clonotype appeared a few times. The J gene is TRBJ1-2, the V gene TRBV2; D remains unclear. CDR1 and CDR2 (germline): SNHLY, FYNNEI. The V end lost 3 bases, the J end lost 7 bases, and 12 bases lay between the germline ends. This CDR3 region has 13 residues. CDR3 loop: CASSDIGLSGYTF. The DNA for the CDR3 is TGTGCCAGCAGTGATATCGGCCTCTCTGGCTACACCTTC.

This clonotype was counted once. J is TRBJ2-3 and V is TRBV10-3; D ambiguous. CDR3 length: 12 amino acids. CDR1 ENHRY and CDR2 SYGVKD come from the germline V gene. Trimming shortened V by 2 bases and J by 6 bases, and 6 bases separated the two germline ends. As DNA, the CDR3 is TGTGCCATCAGTGAGGAAGAGGATACGCAGTATTTT. Its protein is CAISEEEDTQYF.

The chain employs TRBV7-9 and TRBJ2-6; the match to TRBD1 covers 7 bases. Germline V gene sequence: CDR1 SEHNR, CDR2 FQNEAQ (reference sequence). The J segment lost 4 bases and the V segment lost 4 bases, leaving 10 bases of the junction unmatched. CDR3 length: 17 residues. The CDR3 region is CASSSPTGPAGANVLTF. CDR3 DNA: TGTGCCAGCAGCTCTCCGACAGGGCCAGCGGGGGCCAACGTCCTGACTTTC.

The genes are TRBV12-3 or TRBV12-4 and TRBJ1-5; TRBD1 is a possible D gene (6 bases). Trimming pared 7 bases from V and 3 bases from J, leaving 19 bases between. The CDR3 is made up of 16 amino acids. CDR3 nucleotides: TGTGCCAGCACCACTACTGGGGGGGCCCTCAATCAGCCCCAGCATTTT. Translated, it gives CASTTTGGALNQPQHF.

The chain uses TRBV5-5 and TRBJ1-2; no definite D call. The CDR3 is 13 residues long. The germline V gene encodes CDR1 SGHKS and CDR2 YYEKEE (reference sequence). V was pared by 4 bases and J by 2 bases, with 9 bases between. The CDR3 DNA reads as TGTGCCAGCAGCCAGAGTGGGAACTATGGCTACACCTTC. Translation gives CASSQSGNYGYTF.

The V gene is TRBV30, the J gene TRBJ2-1, with D unclear. Trimming removed 2 bases at V and 2 bases at J, with 1 base between. CDR1 is GTSNPN, CDR2 SVGIG, per germline (reference sequence). The CDR3 is 11 residues long. The CDR3 protein is CAWSTYNEQFF. CDR3 in DNA: TGTGCCTGGAGTACCTACAATGAGCAGTTCTTC.

The V gene is TRBV2, the J gene TRBJ2-7; D possibly corresponds to TRBD2 (6 bases). The ends were cut back, 6 bases at V and 7 bases at J, with 22 bases in the middle. CDR3 length: 15 amino acids. Germline CDR1 and CDR2: SNHLY and FYNNEI. Here the CDR3 reads CASSDSGPSYNEQYF. In DNA, the CDR3 is TGTGCCAGCAGCGACAGCGGGCCTTCCTACAATGAGCAGTACTTC.

V is TRBV3-1 and J is TRBJ2-6; 7 bases match TRBD1. This CDR3 comprises 18 residues. With 0 bases clipped from V and 2 bases from J, the junction kept 7 bases outside the gene matches. The V gene's germline CDR1 is LGHDT and CDR2 YNNKEL (reference sequence). The CDR3 here is CASSQDLGDRAGANVLTF. In nucleotides, the CDR3 is TGTGCCAGCAGCCAAGATTTGGGCGACAGGGCTGGGGCCAACGTCCTGACTTTC. The full variable domain, in which reference TRBV3-1 and TRBJ2-6 provide the parts outside the CDR3, is DTAVSQTPKYLVTQMGNDKSIKCEQNLGHDTMYWYKQDSKKFLKIMFSYNNKELIINETVPNRFSPKSPDKAHLNLHINSLELGDSAVYFCASSQDLGDRAGANVLTFGAGSRLTVL.

The J gene is TRBJ2-5, the V gene TRBV29-1; 10 positions match TRBD2. Germline trimming cut 5 bases from V and 5 bases from J; bases unmatched to any gene: 8. The CDR3 totals 14 residues. CDR1 is SQVTM and CDR2 is ANQGSEA in the germline V gene. CDR3 sequence reads: CSVSLAGVGETQYF. The CDR3 DNA reads as TGCAGCGTTAGTCTAGCGGGAGTAGGTGAGACCCAGTACTTC.

This clonotype turned up a few times. The chain has TRBV14 and TRBJ2-1; 12 nucleotides agree with TRBD2. CDR1 and CDR2 from the germline V gene are SGHDN and FVKESK. This CDR3 contains 18 residues. V shed 4 bases and J 3 bases; nucleotides not matched to a gene: 10. The CDR3 here is CASSLQLTSGSFYNEQFF. The CDR3 DNA is TGTGCCAGCAGCCTCCAACTGACTAGCGGGAGTTTCTACAATGAGCAGTTCTTC.

The table lists this clonotype with a few counts. The gene calls are TRBV14 and TRBJ2-5; D unresolved. V was shortened by 4 bases and J by 5 bases, with 11 bases between the two germline ends. This CDR3 region has 13 residues. Per germline, CDR1 SGHDN and CDR2 FVKESK. CDR3 sequence: CASSPLYEETQYF. The CDR3 nucleotides are TGTGCCAGCAGCCCCCTATATGAGGAGACCCAGTACTTC.

CDR3 bases: TGTGCCAGCAGCCGCGGACAGCCTTACGAGCAGTACTTC. This sequence encodes CASSRGQPYEQYF. The chain carries TRBV3-1 and TRBJ2-7; possibly TRBD1 for D (6 bases). Germline V gene sequence: CDR1 LGHDT, CDR2 YNNKEL (reference sequence). The CDR3 is 13 amino acids. V dropped 4 bases and J dropped 4 bases, with 11 bases sitting between them.

The chain links TRBV7-9 to TRBJ2-5; D remains ambiguous. CDR3 length equals 12 residues. V lost 1 base and J lost 11, with 11 bases in between. Germline V gives CDR1 SEHNR, CDR2 FQNEAQ (reference sequence). As DNA, the CDR3 is TGTGCCAGCAGCTTAGATATGAATGAGCAGTACTTC. Its translation is CASSLDMNEQYF.

The J gene is TRBJ2-4, the V gene TRBV7-2; D remains unclear. The tail of the sequence fits TRBJ2-7 better, so the J call may be wrong. The CDR3 is 11 residues long. Germline assignment: CDR1 SGHTA and CDR2 FQGNSA. CDR3 coding DNA: TGTGCCAGCAGCACGGTTCGCGAGCAGTACTTC. Its protein is CASSTVREQYF.

The chain has TRBV11-2 and TRBJ2-2; 13 bases map to TRBD2. Germline assignment: CDR1 SGHAT and CDR2 FQNNGV. J gave up 0 bases and V 1 base, and 14 bases lay outside the gene matches. The CDR3 runs 22 residues. CDR3: CASSLGLLGWTSGRANTGELFF. The CDR3 nucleotides are TGTGCCAGCAGCTTAGGTCTGTTAGGGTGGACTAGCGGGAGAGCGAACACCGGGGAGCTGTTTTTT.

The V call is TRBV28, the J call TRBJ1-1, with 7 bases identical to TRBD1. The CDR3 consists of 15 residues. The germline CDR1 and CDR2 sequences are MDHEN and SYDVKM. Trimming removed 6 bases from V and 6 bases from J; junction bases left unmatched: 13. The CDR3, as DNA: TGTGCCAGCAGGTTAATGAGAAGGGGGCGAGCTGAAGCTTTCTTT. It specifies CASRLMRRGRAEAFF. Using reference TRBV28 and TRBJ1-1 for the parts outside the CDR3, the full variable domain is DVKVTQSSRYLVKRTGEKVFLECVQDMDHENMFWYRQDPGLGLRLIYFSYDVKMKEKGDIPEGYSVSREKKERFSLILESASTNQTSMYLCASRLMRRGRAEAFFGQGTRLTVV.

The sample holds one count of this clonotype. The rearrangement links TRBV9 to TRBJ2-7; D possibly uses TRBD1 or TRBD2 (5 bases each). This CDR3 is built from 20 residues. Trimming shortened V by 3 bases and J by 8 bases, and 36 bases separated the two germline ends. Per the germline V gene, CDR1 is SGDLS and CDR2 is YYNGEE. Here the CDR3 DNA reads TGTGCCAGCAGCGGGGGGAAGCGATGGGGAGCTGACCAACACCTAAAGAAGCAGTACTTC. This sequence encodes CASSGGKRWGADQHLKKQYF.

The chain carries TRBV28 and TRBJ1-4, with a weak D call TRBD1 (6 bases). The CDR3 totals 16 residues. Germline V gene sequence: CDR1 MDHEN, CDR2 SYDVKM. V lost 5 bases, J lost 11 bases, and 24 bases lay in between. CDR3 residues: CASSPQVDSKLGKLFF. CDR3 nucleotides: TGTGCCAGCAGTCCCCAGGTGGACAGTAAATTGGGGAAACTGTTTTTT. The whole variable domain, filled in from reference TRBV28 and TRBJ1-4, reads DVKVTQSSRYLVKRTGEKVFLECVQDMDHENMFWYRQDPGLGLRLIYFSYDVKMKEKGDIPEGYSVSREKKERFSLILESASTNQTSMYLCASSPQVDSKLGKLFFGSGTQLSVL.

This clonotype was seen only a few times. J is TRBJ2-3 and V is TRBV27; no definite D call. CDR3 size: 15 residues. The V and J ends lost 6 bases and 4 bases respectively, with 17 bases between them. From germline, CDR1 is MNHEY and CDR2 SMNVEV (reference sequence). Written as DNA, the CDR3 is TGTGCCAGCAGATTTATGGTAGGGATTCCAGATACGCAGTATTTT. Residues: CASRFMVGIPDTQYF.

The chain links TRBV6-2 or TRBV6-3 to TRBJ1-2; D unclear. Germline assignment: CDR1 MNHEY and CDR2 SVGEGT. Trimming shortened V by 2 bases and J by 4 bases, and 8 bases separated the two germline ends. CDR3 length: 13 amino acids. The CDR3 nucleotides are TGTGCCAGCAGTTACACCTCCGGCTATGGCTACACCTTC. Encoded protein: CASSYTSGYGYTF.

This clonotype was counted a single time. The CDR3 region has the DNA TGTGCCAGCAAGACAGGACTCGAGGGGTACCAAGAGACCCAGTACTTC. Encoded protein: CASKTGLEGYQETQYF. The chain is built from TRBV11-3 and TRBJ2-5; TRBD1 might be the D (6 bases). The germline gives CDR1 SGHNT, CDR2 YENEEA. Trimming cost V 7 bases and J 0 bases, with 18 bases left between them. CDR3 length: 16 amino acids.

This chain uses TRBV12-3 or TRBV12-4 with TRBJ1-4, with 8 bases fitting TRBD1. V was clipped by 8 bases and J by 7 bases; unmatched bases: 12. The CDR3 is 15 amino acids. The CDR3 nucleotides are TGTGCCAGCGGGGTGACAGGGGAAGGCAGTGAAAAACTGTTTTTT. It encodes CASGVTGEGSEKLFF.